The 32 T cell receptor beta chains given below trace back to one sample, sequenced in a study of graft-versus-host responses after intestinal transplantation. Antigens of these TCRs are unknown. TCRdb's copy holds only in-frame clones and misses some; the assay was immunoSEQ multiplex PCR. The sample includes more than 85,000 clones, about four fifths of them seen just once. Material: unstimulated CD4+ T cells sorted from spleen or lymph node cells, obtained before intestinal transplant. These receptor sequences come from a human donor who received an intestinal transplant.

The V and J genes are TRBV21-1 and TRBJ2-1; the tabulated D call, TRBD2, remains unverified against the DNA. TRBV21-1 is a known pseudogene. CDR3 length: 16 amino acids. Here the CDR3 reads CASSCGGRITPREQFF. The DNA for the CDR3 is TGTGCCAGCAGCTGTGGCGGGAGAATAACCCCCCGGGAGCAGTTCTTC.

This rearrangement joins TRBV20-1 to TRBJ1-1; D gene ambiguous. From germline, CDR1 is DFQATT and CDR2 SNEGSKA (reference sequence). Trimming took 4 bases from V and 3 from J, leaving 3 bases between them. The CDR3 contains 10 residues. CDR3 sequence: CSAIYTEAFF. Written as DNA, the CDR3 is TGCAGTGCTATATACACTGAAGCTTTCTTT.

A few counts support this clone. CDR3 amino acids: CASSPTGEGEQFF. The CDR3 nucleotides read TGCGCCAGCAGCCCTACAGGGGAAGGTGAGCAGTTCTTC. V is TRBV4-1 and J is TRBJ2-1; 7 positions match TRBD1. There are 13 residues in the CDR3. From germline, CDR1 is MGHRA and CDR2 YSYEKL. J lost 9 bases, V lost 4 bases, and 6 bases had no gene match.

CDR3 protein: CSVAGGQGRSYNEQFF. CDR3 in DNA: TGCAGCGTTGCTGGGGGACAGGGACGAAGTTACAATGAGCAGTTCTTC. This chain joins TRBV29-1 and TRBJ2-1; 9 bases line up with TRBD1. Germline V gene data show CDR1 as SQVTM and CDR2 as ANQGSEA. The CDR3 totals 16 residues. V lost 4 bases and J lost 4; bases outside the gene matches: 11.

V usage is TRBV28 and J usage is TRBJ2-5, with a tentative D call TRBD2 (6 bases). CDR1 MDHEN and CDR2 SYDVKM come from the germline V gene. V lost 3 bases to trimming and J lost 2 bases, with 16 bases between them. CDR3 length equals 16 residues. The CDR3 protein is CASSFRGGTYQETQYF. Here the CDR3 DNA reads TGTGCCAGCAGTTTTAGGGGCGGGACTTATCAAGAGACCCAGTACTTC.

The V and J genes are TRBV7-2 and TRBJ1-3; D not certain. There are 15 residues in the CDR3. The V and J ends lost 3 bases and 0 bases respectively, with 9 bases between them. Germline CDR1 and CDR2: SGHTA and FQGNSA. The CDR3 nucleotides are TGTGCCAGCAGCTTCTTGGCCCACTCTGGAAACACCATATATTTT. Amino acids: CASSFLAHSGNTIYF.

The chain employs TRBV18 and TRBJ2-7, with TRBD2 as a possible D gene (6 bases). Germline CDR1 KGHSH, CDR2 LQKENI. V lost 3 bases to trimming and J lost 2 bases, with 11 bases between them. The CDR3 contains 14 residues. The CDR3, as DNA: TGTGCCAGCTCACCTCCTGGGAGGCCCTACGAGCAGTACTTC. It translates to CASSPPGRPYEQYF.

The V and J genes are TRBV7-8 and TRBJ2-3; 8 bases match TRBD2. V lost 2 bases to trimming and J lost 8 bases; unmatched junction nucleotides: 3. The CDR3 sequence is 13 residues long. Germline V CDR1 and CDR2: SGHVS, FQNEAQ. In nucleotides, the CDR3 is TGTGCCAGCAGCTTATCCCGGGGGGGTACGCAGTATTTT. It translates to CASSLSRGGTQYF.

The chain couples TRBV6-6 to TRBJ1-2, with D possibly TRBD1 on 6 matching bases. The CDR3 covers 12 residues. The V end was cut by 7 bases, the J end by 5 bases, with 11 bases between. Germline-derived CDR1 and CDR2 are MNHNY and SVGAGI (reference sequence). The CDR3 region has the DNA TGTGCCAGCACCCTCGGACAGTATGGCTACACCTTC. Its protein is CASTLGQYGYTF.

V usage is TRBV28 and J usage is TRBJ2-5; a weak D match, TRBD1 (6 bases). V was shortened by 5 bases and J by 3 bases, with 19 bases between the two germline ends. Germline V gives CDR1 MDHEN, CDR2 SYDVKM. CDR3 length: 16 residues. CDR3 sequence (DNA): TGTGCCAGCAGTCAGGAAGGGGGAAGGAGCAAAGAGACCCAGTACTTC. This gives the protein CASSQEGGRSKETQYF.

DNA for the CDR3: TGTGCCAGCAACCCAACAGGGGGCAGTGCTGATGAAAAACTGTTTTTT. It translates to CASNPTGGSADEKLFF. V and J are TRBV2 and TRBJ1-4, with 9 bases aligning to TRBD1. From germline, CDR1 is SNHLY and CDR2 FYNNEI. With 7 bases clipped from V and 6 bases from J, the junction kept 12 bases outside the gene matches. CDR3 length: 16 amino acids. The entire variable domain, with the rest obtained from reference TRBV2 and TRBJ1-4, is as follows: EPEVTQTPSHQVTQMGQEVILRCVPISNHLYFYWYRQILGQKVEFLVSFYNNEISEKSEIFDDQFSVERPDGSNFTLKIRSTKLEDSAMYFCASNPTGGSADEKLFFGSGTQLSVL.

The chain recombines TRBV28 with TRBJ1-5, with D maybe TRBD1 (5 bases). The V gene's germline CDR1 is MDHEN and CDR2 SYDVKM. Trimming stripped 3 bases from V and 6 bases from J, with 15 bases between. This CDR3 comprises 15 residues. DNA of the CDR3: TGTGCCAGCAGTTTGGGGCAAGGGGAGGCTCAGCCCCAGCATTTT. Protein product: CASSLGQGEAQPQHF.

CDR3 sequence reads: CASSWAGRGETQYF. The CDR3 DNA is TGTGCCAGCAGCTGGGCAGGGAGGGGAGAGACCCAGTACTTC. The V and J genes are TRBV7-7 and TRBJ2-5, with 7 nucleotides matching TRBD2. The V segment lost 4 bases and the J segment 4 bases; nucleotides outside the gene matches: 6. The CDR3 loop spans 14 amino acids. Germline assignment: CDR1 SSHAT and CDR2 FNYEAQ (reference sequence).

The genes are TRBV29-1 and TRBJ2-3, with D perhaps matching TRBD2 (6 bases). The CDR3 runs 15 residues. Trimming removed 6 bases from V and 2 bases from J, with 18 bases in between. CDR1 is SQVTM, CDR2 ANQGSEA, per germline. Here the CDR3 DNA reads TGCAGCGTCCCGCTGCAGGGCGGGAACACAGATACGCAGTATTTT. Translating it yields CSVPLQGGNTDTQYF.

This chain connects TRBV5-6 to TRBJ2-3, with TRBD1 identical over 11 bases. The CDR3 is 16 amino acids. CDR1 is SGHDT, CDR2 YYEEEE, per germline. V shed 4 bases and J 0 bases; nucleotides not matched to a gene: 4. CDR3 sequence: CASSADRGRSTDTQYF. In nucleotides, the CDR3 is TGTGCCAGCAGCGCGGACAGGGGGCGTAGCACAGATACGCAGTATTTT.

To note about this clone: The sample holds other DNA sequences that translate to the same CDR3. V gene TRBV5-1 combines with J gene TRBJ2-3, with 8 bases that match TRBD2. This CDR3 comprises 14 residues. Germline V gene data show CDR1 as SGHRS and CDR2 as YFSETQ. V shed 6 bases and J 0 bases; nucleotides not matched to a gene: 3. The CDR3 DNA reads as TGCGCCAGCATGCGCGGGGGGAGCACAGATACGCAGTATTTT. Encoded protein: CASMRGGSTDTQYF.

J is TRBJ1-2 and V is TRBV28; D might be TRBD1 (5 bases). Germline V CDR1 and CDR2: MDHEN, SYDVKM. The CDR3 length is 13 residues. The V end lost 4 bases, the J end lost 7 bases, and 13 bases lay between the germline ends. CDR3 in amino acids: CASSSQRGAGYTF. DNA of the CDR3: TGTGCCAGCAGTTCCCAGCGTGGGGCTGGCTACACCTTC.

The chain carries TRBV28 and TRBJ2-5; D gene ambiguous. Per the germline V gene, CDR1 is MDHEN and CDR2 is SYDVKM. The CDR3 spans 12 residues. Deletions cut 4 bases from V and 0 bases from J, with 3 bases between. The DNA for the CDR3 is TGTGCCAGCAGTTCGTACCAAGAGACCCAGTACTTC. Translated, it gives CASSSYQETQYF.

The chain couples TRBV28 to TRBJ2-7; TRBD2 might be the D (7 bases). This CDR3 has 15 residues. The V and J ends lost 5 bases and 3 bases respectively, with 17 bases between them. The germline CDR1 and CDR2 sequences are MDHEN and SYDVKM. The CDR3 sequence: CASSPRGAPDYEQYF. As DNA, the CDR3 is TGTGCCAGCAGTCCCCGGGGGGCACCCGACTACGAGCAGTACTTC.

This chain links TRBV2 with TRBJ2-3; TRBD1 might be the D (6 bases). The CDR3 totals 14 residues. The V and J ends lost 8 bases and 3 bases respectively, with 15 bases between them. Germline V CDR1 and CDR2: SNHLY, FYNNEI. CDR3 in amino acids: CASDRSTGTDTQYF. The CDR3 nucleotides read TGTGCCAGCGACAGGAGTACCGGGACAGATACGCAGTATTTT. Full variable domain (rest looked up from reference TRBV2 and TRBJ2-3): EPEVTQTPSHQVTQMGQEVILRCVPISNHLYFYWYRQILGQKVEFLVSFYNNEISEKSEIFDDQFSVERPDGSNFTLKIRSTKLEDSAMYFCASDRSTGTDTQYFGPGTRLTVL.

J is TRBJ2-7 and V is TRBV7-9; 7 nucleotides line up with TRBD2. V shed 1 base, J shed 0 bases, and the junction held 15 bases outside the gene matches. The germline gives CDR1 SEHNR, CDR2 FQNEAQ (reference sequence). The CDR3 spans 19 residues. The CDR3 loop is CASSLVWARGGSFSYEQYF. Here the CDR3 DNA reads TGTGCCAGCAGCTTAGTTTGGGCGAGGGGCGGGAGTTTCTCCTACGAGCAGTACTTC.

Regarding this clone: A junction boundary mismatches the germline segment, possibly from a read error. The chain carries TRBV7-7 and TRBJ2-1; tentative D call: TRBD1 (6 bases). The CDR3 has 14 residues. Germline V gene data show CDR1 as SSHAT and CDR2 as FNYEAQ (reference sequence). The CDR3 DNA reads TGTGCTAGCAGCTCAGGGGTAGATTACAATGAGCAGTTCTTC. Protein product: CASSSGVDYNEQFF.

With regard to this clone: At one end, the junction sequence differs from germline, possibly due to a read error. The chain couples TRBV28 to TRBJ2-4, with D perhaps matching TRBD1 (5 bases). Germline-derived CDR1 and CDR2 are MDHEN and SYDVKM. The CDR3 is 13 amino acids. The CDR3 spells CASSSTARNIQYF. CDR3 sequence (DNA): TGTGCCAGCAGTTCGACAGCCAGAAACATTCAGTACTTC.

This clone was observed a handful of times. This chain joins TRBV5-1 and TRBJ2-7, with 9 positions matching TRBD1. The CDR3 is made up of 16 amino acids. After removal of 3 bases from V and 6 bases from J, the junction contained 13 bases not matched to a gene. Germline V lookup: CDR1 SGHRS, CDR2 YFSETQ. The CDR3 is CASSSTSPGQGVEQYF. In DNA form, the CDR3 reads TGCGCCAGCAGCTCCACCTCACCGGGACAGGGAGTCGAGCAGTACTTC.

The chain has TRBV4-2 and TRBJ1-3; D remains ambiguous. From germline, CDR1 is LGHNA and CDR2 YNFKEQ. The CDR3 loop spans 17 amino acids. V lost 0 bases, J lost 0 bases, and 12 bases lay in between. The CDR3 loop reads CASSQDGTFASGNTIYF. The CDR3 DNA sequence: TGTGCCAGCAGCCAAGACGGTACGTTCGCCTCTGGAAACACCATATATTTT.

This chain connects TRBV14 to TRBJ2-4; unclear D gene. The CDR3 length is 18 residues. CDR1 is SGHDN and CDR2 is FVKESK in the germline V gene. The V end lost 0 bases, the J end lost 0 bases, and 15 bases lay between the germline ends. The CDR3 loop is CASSQDSPGRLAKNIQYF. The DNA of the CDR3 is TGTGCCAGCAGCCAAGATAGCCCGGGTCGTTTAGCCAAAAACATTCAGTACTTC.

This clone has only one observation. The chain couples TRBV19 to TRBJ1-2; D is perhaps TRBD1 (6 bases). Deletions cut 3 bases from V and 1 base from J, with 12 bases between. Germline V gene lookup returns CDR1 LNHDA and CDR2 SQIVND (reference sequence). The CDR3 totals 15 residues. The CDR3 DNA sequence: TGTGCCAGTAGTATCTGGACAGTAGATAACTATGGCTACACCTTC. Amino acids: CASSIWTVDNYGYTF.

A word on this clone: The same CDR3 can be traced to other DNA sequences in this sample. The rearrangement links TRBV4-1 to TRBJ1-4, with 7 positions matching TRBD1. This CDR3 comprises 15 residues. Germline CDR1 and CDR2: MGHRA and YSYEKL. The ends lost 4 bases at V and 0 bases at J; junction bases unmatched: 2. In DNA form, the CDR3 reads TGCGCCAGCAGCCGCCAGGGGGCAACTAATGAAAAACTGTTTTTT. Its translation is CASSRQGATNEKLFF.

This chain links TRBV4-1 with TRBJ2-3, with 9 bases that match TRBD1. Germline V gives CDR1 MGHRA, CDR2 YSYEKL. The ends lost 3 bases at V and 3 bases at J; junction bases unmatched: 4. CDR3 length: 15 amino acids. The CDR3 coding sequence is TGCGCCAGCAGCCATCGGACAGGGGCGACAGATACGCAGTATTTT. Its translation: CASSHRTGATDTQYF.

The V gene is TRBV7-3, the J gene TRBJ2-5; TRBD2 matches at 11 bases. The CDR3 is 16 residues long. After removal of 5 bases from V and 4 bases from J, the junction contained 9 bases not matched to a gene. Germline assignment: CDR1 SGHTA and CDR2 FQGTGA. CDR3 nucleotides: TGTGCCAGCAGCGCAAGATTAGCGGGAGGGCGAGAGACCCAGTACTTC. As protein: CASSARLAGGRETQYF.

This clone was seen a single time. The rearrangement uses TRBV6-1 and TRBJ1-5, with 11 nucleotides matching TRBD1. V dropped 10 bases and J dropped 6; count of bases not matched to a gene: 11. The CDR3 covers 15 residues. Germline V gene data show CDR1 as MNHNS and CDR2 as SASEGT. Written as DNA, the CDR3 is TGTGCCACCGAATACGGGACAGGGGGAATTCAGCCCCAGCATTTT. Its translation: CATEYGTGGIQPQHF.

The V and J genes are TRBV5-6 and TRBJ2-1; 9 bases agree with TRBD2. J was trimmed by 8 bases and V by 4 bases; bases with no gene match: 10. The CDR3 totals 15 residues. The germline V gene has CDR1 SGHDT and CDR2 YYEEEE. CDR3 sequence: CASSLSGRYFDEQFF. Here the CDR3 DNA reads TGTGCCAGCAGCCTTAGCGGGAGATATTTCGATGAGCAGTTCTTC.